This TCR beta chain is drawn from a study of regulatory and conventional T cells in RAG deficiency. Whole-study findings and limits: Patient subsets had shorter CDR3s; Omenn Treg-Tconv overlap exceeded 80%. These Omenn syndrome Treg sorts may hold peripherally activated cells instead. Shannon entropy was markedly lower and Simpson indices higher in RAG-deficient patients than control T-cell subsets.

Measured with immunoSEQ multiplex PCR; TCRdb has only the in-frame clones, and not every one. The sample lists about 24,000 clones, 95% to 96% occurring once. With regard to this clone: Its antigen is as yet unknown.

The V gene end was trimmed by 6 bases and the J gene end by 2 bases; junction bases not matched to a gene: 4. Germline CDR1 is SGHTA and CDR2 is FQGNSA. The CDR3 has 14 residues. Conventional CD4+ T cells were sorted from blood as CD25-low CD127-high cells. These records were also assigned to another study, of regulatory T cells. That paper notes: Amplification used 52 TRBV primers and 13 TRBJ primers.

The chain couples TRBV7-2 to TRBJ1-5, with 7 bases that match TRBD1. The clonotype originates from a human donor in good health. The material sequenced was CD25- CD4+ T cells sorted from blood. CDR3 DNA sequence: TGTGCCAGCAGTTCCACAGGGGGCAATCAGCCCCAGCATTTT. Protein product: CASSSTGGNQPQHF. Full variable domain (rest looked up from reference TRBV7-2 and TRBJ1-5): GAGVSQSPSNKVTEKGKDVELRCDPISGHTALYWYRQSLGQGLEFLIYFQGNSAPDKSGLPSDRFSAERTGGSVSTLTIQRTQQEDSAVYLCASSSTGGNQPQHFGDGTRLSIL.